The 8 T cell receptor beta chains presented below share a single source sample, sequenced in a study of T cells in Graves' hyperthyroidism and ophthalmopathy. Amplification of TCR beta CDR3 regions was performed using RNA transcripts as template. Researchers ran a first-round RT-PCR on the TCR CDR3 using the HTBI primer set. TCRdb ran MiXCR on the multiplex PCR reads and lists one entry per CDR3 protein. The table has almost 500,000 distinct CDR3 sequences, around a fifth seen once; the top ten hold approximately 49%. The material sequenced was blood. The receptors come from a woman in her 70s with Graves' ophthalmopathy.

V gene TRBV20-1 combines with J gene TRBJ1-6, with a weak D call TRBD1 (5 bases). The V gene's germline CDR1 is DFQATT and CDR2 SNEGSKA (reference sequence). V was clipped by 6 bases and J by 9 bases, with 15 bases between them. The length of the CDR3 is 13 residues. The CDR3 nucleotides are TGCAGTGCGGCACAGGATCCCATTTCACCCCTCCACTTT. It encodes CSAAQDPISPLHF.

V usage is TRBV20-1 and J usage is TRBJ2-2; 8 positions agree with TRBD1. V dropped 6 bases and J dropped 4; count of bases not matched to a gene: 10. Germline CDR1 reads DFQATT; CDR2 reads SNEGSKA (reference sequence). The CDR3 runs 15 residues. The CDR3 DNA sequence: TGCAGTGCAGCTCGGACAGGGATGGGCACCGGGGAGCTGTTTTTT. As protein: CSAARTGMGTGELFF.

Many counts were recorded for this clonotype. This chain connects TRBV2 to TRBJ1-6, with D unresolved. This CDR3 has 13 amino acids. Germline CDR1 reads SNHLY; CDR2 reads FYNNEI. Trimming removed 7 bases at V and 7 bases at J, with 11 bases between. The CDR3 protein is CASTSAGNSPLHF. The CDR3 coding sequence is TGTGCCAGCACGTCGGCGGGAAATTCACCCCTCCACTTT.

This clonotype was seen repeatedly, ten times or more. This sequence joins TRBV6-2 or TRBV6-3 and TRBJ2-1; TRBD2 aligns across 7 bases. Looked up from germline, CDR1 is MNHEY and CDR2 is SVGEGT. With V trimmed by 4 bases and J by 3 bases, 9 bases remained unmatched. The CDR3 is 16 amino acids. Written as DNA, the CDR3 is TGTGCCAGCAGTTCTTTGGCGGGAGTAAACTACAATGAGCAGTTCTTC. Protein sequence: CASSSLAGVNYNEQFF.

In its sample, this clonotype was seen many times. V is TRBV7-9 and J is TRBJ1-1; a possible D gene is TRBD1 (5 bases). The CDR3 covers 15 residues. V was clipped by 7 bases and J by 1 base, with 16 bases between them. Germline V gene lookup returns CDR1 SEHNR and CDR2 FQNEAQ (reference sequence). CDR3 loop: CASIPGRGGNTEAFF. The CDR3 DNA reads as TGTGCCAGCATCCCCGGTCGGGGCGGGAACACTGAAGCTTTCTTT.

J is TRBJ1-3 and V is TRBV5-5; 10 nucleotides align to TRBD1. V lost 4 bases and J lost 6; bases outside the gene matches: 10. This CDR3 is 16 amino acids long. CDR1 SGHKS and CDR2 YYEKEE come from the germline V gene (reference sequence). CDR3 in DNA: TGTGCCAGCAGCCGGCGACAGGGGGCAAGAGTAAACACCATATATTTT. It translates to CASSRRQGARVNTIYF.

The chain has TRBV7-3 and TRBJ2-2, with D perhaps being TRBD1 or TRBD2 (5 bases each). Germline V gives CDR1 SGHTA, CDR2 FQGTGA. Deletions cut 5 bases from V and 0 bases from J, with 13 bases between. This CDR3 spans 16 amino acids. CDR3 DNA sequence: TGTGCCAGCAGCCCAACCGGGACGGCGAACACCGGGGAGCTGTTTTTT. It encodes CASSPTGTANTGELFF.

This chain connects TRBV20-1 to TRBJ2-1; tentative D call: TRBD2 (6 bases). Trimming took off 8 bases at V and 0 bases at J, with 11 bases between the two ends. The V gene's germline CDR1 is DFQATT and CDR2 SNEGSKA (reference sequence). The CDR3 extends over 13 amino acids. The CDR3, as DNA: TGCAGTTGTCCGGGAGTCTCCTACAATGAGCAGTTCTTC. This translates into CSCPGVSYNEQFF.